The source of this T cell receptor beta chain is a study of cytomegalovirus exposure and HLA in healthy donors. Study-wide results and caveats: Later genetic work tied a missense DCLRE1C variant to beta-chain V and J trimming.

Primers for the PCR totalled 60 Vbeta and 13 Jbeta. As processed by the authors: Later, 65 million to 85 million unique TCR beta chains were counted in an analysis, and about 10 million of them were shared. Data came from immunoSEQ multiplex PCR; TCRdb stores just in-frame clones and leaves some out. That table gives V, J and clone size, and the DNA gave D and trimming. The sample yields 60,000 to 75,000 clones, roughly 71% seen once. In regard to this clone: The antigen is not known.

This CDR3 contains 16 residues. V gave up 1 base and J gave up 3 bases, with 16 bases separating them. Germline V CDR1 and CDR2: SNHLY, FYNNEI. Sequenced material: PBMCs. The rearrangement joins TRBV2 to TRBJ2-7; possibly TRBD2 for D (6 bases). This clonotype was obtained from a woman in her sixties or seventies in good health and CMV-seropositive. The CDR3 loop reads CASSEEERAFIYEQYF. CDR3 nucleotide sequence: TGTGCCAGCAGTGAAGAAGAGCGGGCATTTATCTACGAGCAGTACTTC.